These 10 T cell receptor beta chains were all obtained from the same sample, sequenced in a study of identical twins. TCRdb re-derived calls from the 5' RACE reads in MiXCR, one entry per CDR3 protein. The repertoire consists of approximately 150,000 distinct CDR3 sequences, with under 4.5% occurring once and the leading ten covering more than 6.5%. The specimen was memory T cells sorted from blood. These receptors were obtained from a man between 18 and 35 years old in good health.

This clonotype was counted many times. The rearrangement joins TRBV12-3 or TRBV12-4 to TRBJ2-1, with TRBD1 identical over 11 bases. The J segment lost 7 bases and the V segment lost 4 bases, leaving 6 bases of the junction unmatched. This CDR3 comprises 15 residues. CDR3: CASSSWDRGRNEQFF. The CDR3 nucleotides are TGTGCCAGCAGTTCGTGGGACAGGGGGAGAAATGAGCAGTTCTTC.

Regarding this clonotype: This sequence may be a read error, since a much larger clone differs from it by one base. The CDR3 end shows no conserved phenylalanine or tryptophan, and so a read error is likely. V and J are TRBV5-1 and TRBJ1-5; D might be TRBD1 (5 bases). Trimming cost V 0 bases and J 4 bases, with 11 bases left between them. This CDR3 spans 15 amino acids. The germline CDR1 and CDR2 sequences are SGHRS and YFSETQ. CDR3 bases: TGCGCCAGCAGCTTGGCGGGGGACCGGAATCAGCCCCAGCATTAT. As protein: CASSLAGDRNQPQHY.

This clonotype was counted ten times or more. The chain has TRBV7-2 and TRBJ2-2; 8 positions agree with TRBD2. The ends lost 1 base at V and 1 base at J; junction bases unmatched: 2. Germline V lookup: CDR1 SGHTA, CDR2 FQGNSA. This CDR3 comprises 16 residues. Here the CDR3 reads CASSLGSGGNTGELFF. The CDR3 coding sequence is TGTGCCAGCAGCTTAGGCAGCGGGGGGAACACCGGGGAGCTGTTTTTT.

The chain combines TRBV18 with TRBJ1-2; 7 bases are shared with TRBD1. The V and J ends lost 6 bases and 2 bases, in that order; junction bases with no gene match: 6. This CDR3 spans 14 amino acids. CDR1 KGHSH and CDR2 LQKENI come from the germline V gene. DNA for the CDR3: TGTGCCAGCTCTGTCCAGACAGGGAACTATGGCTACACCTTC. Protein sequence: CASSVQTGNYGYTF.

This clonotype occurred many times. V is TRBV5-5 and J is TRBJ2-1; 9 bases agree with TRBD1. Trimming took 3 bases from V and 5 from J; bases not matched to a gene: 6. Germline loops: CDR1 SGHKS, CDR2 YYEKEE (reference sequence). The CDR3 has 15 residues. In DNA, the CDR3 is TGTGCCAGCAGCTGGAGGGACAGGGTAAACAATGAGCAGTTCTTC. It is translated as CASSWRDRVNNEQFF.

Many counts were recorded for this clonotype. This chain joins TRBV20-1 and TRBJ2-3, with 12 bases fitting TRBD2. The CDR3 sequence is 15 residues long. Germline-derived CDR1 and CDR2 are DFQATT and SNEGSKA (reference sequence). Germline trimming cut 6 bases from V and 2 bases from J; bases unmatched to any gene: 6. This CDR3 is CSAQTSGGNTDTQYF. The CDR3, as DNA: TGCAGTGCCCAGACTAGCGGGGGAAACACAGATACGCAGTATTTT.

This clonotype was seen at least ten times. The rearrangement joins TRBV12-3 or TRBV12-4 to TRBJ1-3; D might be TRBD1 (6 bases). V gave up 3 bases and J gave up 2 bases, with 11 bases separating them. The CDR3 is 15 amino acids. The CDR3: CASSFQGITGNTIYF. The CDR3 DNA reads TGTGCCAGCAGTTTTCAGGGGATAACTGGAAACACCATATATTTT.

This clonotype was recorded many times. V is TRBV5-4 and J is TRBJ2-2; 7 bases are a match to TRBD2. Unmatched junction bases numbered 11, after V lost 0 bases and J lost 6 bases. The CDR3 contains 17 residues. Germline V gives CDR1 SGHNT, CDR2 YYREEE (reference sequence). In DNA, the CDR3 is TGTGCCAGCAGCTTGGATAATGGCGGGAGTACCGCCGGGGAGCTGTTTTTT. Protein product: CASSLDNGGSTAGELFF.

There are many counts of this clonotype. The chain links TRBV7-2 to TRBJ1-6; tentative D call: TRBD1 (6 bases). Germline CDR1 SGHTA, CDR2 FQGNSA. The CDR3 runs to 18 residues. V was cut by 2 bases and J by 6 bases, with 20 bases left in between. The CDR3 region is CASSLTLPGGRGNSPLHF. Here the CDR3 DNA reads TGTGCCAGCAGCTTAACGCTCCCCGGAGGCAGGGGTAATTCACCCCTCCACTTT.

J is TRBJ2-5 and V is TRBV9, with D uncertain. The germline V gene has CDR1 SGDLS and CDR2 YYNGEE. The CDR3 is 13 residues long. V was shortened by 4 bases and J by 2 bases, with 9 bases between the two germline ends. CDR3 DNA: TGTGCCAGCAGCATGTCACGTCAAGAGACCCAGTACTTC. Amino acid sequence: CASSMSRQETQYF.